Below, 9 T cell receptor beta chains from the same sample are listed, as sequenced in a study of blood T cell repertoires in COVID-19. Measured with immunoSEQ multiplex PCR; TCRdb has only the in-frame clones, and not every one. The repertoire holds some 200,000 clones, about 90% seen once, with around 1.4% in the top ten. The sample comprised peripheral blood. The receptor source for this set is a man between 18 and 35 years old with active or convalescent COVID-19.

V and J are TRBV29-1 and TRBJ1-6; 9 nucleotides line up with TRBD1. The CDR3 has 14 amino acids. With 7 bases clipped from V and 9 bases from J, the junction kept 10 bases outside the gene matches. Germline V gives CDR1 SQVTM, CDR2 ANQGSEA. DNA of the CDR3: TGCAGCGCATTGGGACAGGGTATCGGTTCACCCCTCCACTTT. As protein: CSALGQGIGSPLHF.

This chain joins TRBV29-1 and TRBJ2-7; TRBD1 aligns across 7 bases. CDR3 length equals 13 residues. Trimming at V came to 7 bases and at J to 0 bases, leaving 6 bases not matched to a gene. Germline lookup yields CDR1 SQVTM and CDR2 ANQGSEA. The CDR3 coding sequence is TGCAGCGCGATGACAGGGAACTCCTACGAGCAGTACTTC. Its protein is CSAMTGNSYEQYF.

Concerning this clone itself: At one boundary the junction diverges from the germline segment, which might be a read error. The chain recombines TRBV4-1 with TRBJ2-1; TRBD2 matches at 8 bases. The germline V gene has CDR1 MGHRA and CDR2 YSYEKL. The CDR3 covers 12 residues. The CDR3 protein is CASSQVPGLGVF. The CDR3 coding sequence is TGCGCCAGCAGCCAAGTCCCGGGACTAGGAGTCTTC.

V is TRBV29-1 and J is TRBJ2-2; TRBD2 matches 8 bases. CDR1 is SQVTM, CDR2 ANQGSEA, per germline. The CDR3 length is 19 residues. V shed 1 base and J 0 bases; nucleotides not matched to a gene: 13. In DNA form, the CDR3 reads TGCAGCGTTGAAGTCTGGCCGGGAGGGAGGAATTCGAACACCGGGGAGCTGTTTTTT. Translated: CSVEVWPGGRNSNTGELFF.

The chain recombines TRBV6-4 with TRBJ2-2; TRBD2 is a possible D gene (5 bases). Per germline, CDR1 MRHNA and CDR2 SNTAGT. This CDR3 is 13 amino acids long. V was pared by 6 bases and J by 7 bases, with 12 bases between. CDR3 region: CASRTGSGGELFF. The CDR3 DNA is TGTGCCAGCAGAACGGGGTCGGGCGGGGAGCTGTTTTTT.

The chain has TRBV30 and TRBJ2-1; D not resolved. The ends were cut back, 0 bases at V and 7 bases at J, with 7 bases in the middle. Germline CDR1 and CDR2: GTSNPN and SVGIG (reference sequence). The CDR3 is 12 residues long. DNA of the CDR3: TGTGCCTGGAGTGTCGTGAGGAATGAGCAGTTCTTC. This gives the protein CAWSVVRNEQFF.

The V gene is TRBV10-3, the J gene TRBJ1-1; 7 bases are shared with TRBD1. This CDR3 contains 16 residues. Losses at the gene ends were 2 bases for V and 3 bases for J; bases not matched to a gene: 9. The germline gives CDR1 ENHRY, CDR2 SYGVKD. The CDR3 coding sequence is TGTGCCATCAGTGAGCCTTTCAGACAGGGTTACACTGAAGCTTTCTTT. Amino acids: CAISEPFRQGYTEAFF.

The chain couples TRBV28 to TRBJ1-5; 9 bases fit TRBD1. The junction had 10 bases not matched to a gene; V was cut back by 3 bases and J by 7 bases. Germline-derived CDR1 and CDR2 are MDHEN and SYDVKM. The CDR3 runs to 16 residues. This chain's CDR3 is CASSFLTGGSGQPQHF. The DNA for the CDR3 is TGTGCCAGCAGTTTCCTAACAGGGGGCTCCGGACAGCCCCAGCATTTT.

The rearrangement joins TRBV20-1 to TRBJ2-1; maybe TRBD2 (5 bases). The CDR3 extends over 11 amino acids. Germline lookup yields CDR1 DFQATT and CDR2 SNEGSKA (reference sequence). The ends were cut back, 1 base at V and 8 bases at J, with 6 bases in the middle. The CDR3 is CSARARDEQFF. As DNA, the CDR3 is TGCAGTGCTAGAGCGCGGGATGAGCAGTTCTTC.